The 14 T cell receptor beta chains presented below share a single source sample, sequenced in a study of TIL therapy for anti-PD-1-resistant metastatic lung cancer. Time point given: pre-treatment sample, taken before nivolumab and TIL therapy. The immunoSEQ assay was v3. Measured with immunoSEQ multiplex PCR; TCRdb has only the in-frame clones, and not every one. The sample consists of 25,000 to 35,000 clones, about 80% of them appearing once. The sequenced sample was blood, obtained at baseline. Receptors originate from a woman aged 30-79 years with non-small cell lung cancer.

This clone has a single count. The chain has TRBV14 and TRBJ2-3; no definite D call. Germline loops: CDR1 SGHDN, CDR2 FVKESK. This CDR3 comprises 12 residues. V lost 6 bases and J 9 bases, leaving 13 bases between the germline ends. For the CDR3, the DNA is TGTGCCAGCAGTGTAGCACATGGAACGCAGTATTTT. As protein: CASSVAHGTQYF.

The chain joins TRBV11-2 to TRBJ2-7, with D maybe TRBD1 (6 bases). CDR3 length equals 16 residues. The germline V gene encodes CDR1 SGHAT and CDR2 FQNNGV. Trimming stripped 5 bases from V and 0 bases from J, with 17 bases between. Written as DNA, the CDR3 is TGTGCCAGCAGCCGCTCGGGGACAATTAGCTCCTACGAGCAGTACTTC. Amino acids: CASSRSGTISSYEQYF.

The rearrangement joins TRBV10-2 to TRBJ2-1, with D perhaps TRBD2 (5 bases). Trimming stripped 3 bases from V and 8 bases from J, with 14 bases between. Germline V lookup: CDR1 WSHSY, CDR2 SAAADI. The CDR3 consists of 14 residues. DNA of the CDR3: TGCGCCAGCAGTGAACTACTAGTTCGCGATGAGCAGTTCTTC. Its protein product is CASSELLVRDEQFF.

The chain joins TRBV10-1 to TRBJ2-2; D call uncertain. The germline V gene encodes CDR1 WNHNN and CDR2 SYGVQD (reference sequence). Trimming took 3 bases from V and 3 from J, leaving 14 bases between them. The CDR3 contains 16 residues. The CDR3 loop reads CASSEIKSTDTGELFF. The CDR3 region has the DNA TGCGCCAGCAGTGAAATCAAGTCTACCGACACCGGGGAGCTGTTTTTT.

To note about this clone: This specimen includes other DNA sequences encoding the same CDR3. This chain links TRBV5-1 with TRBJ2-5, with TRBD1 matching 9 bases. V was pared by 4 bases and J by 5 bases, with 3 bases of the junction left unmatched. This CDR3 contains 13 residues. Germline V gives CDR1 SGHRS, CDR2 YFSETQ. CDR3 nucleotides: TGCGCCAGCAGCCGGGACAGGGTGGAGACCCAGTACTTC. Protein: CASSRDRVETQYF.

The chain uses TRBV15 and TRBJ2-3; no clear D gene. CDR3 length: 13 residues. V lost 0 bases, J lost 6 bases, and 7 bases lay in between. The germline V gene has CDR1 LNHNV and CDR2 YYDKDF (reference sequence). As DNA, the CDR3 is TGTGCCACCAGCAGAGATTACTCGGATACGCAGTATTTT. Its protein is CATSRDYSDTQYF.

The V and J genes are TRBV6-1 and TRBJ2-1; 9 bases fit TRBD2. From germline, CDR1 is MNHNS and CDR2 SASEGT. The CDR3 runs 14 residues. The trim removed 6 bases at V and 9 bases at J, leaving 9 bases unmatched. CDR3 nucleotides: TGTGCCAGCAGCGCGGCTAGCGGGATGGGTGAGCAGTTCTTC. Encoded protein: CASSAASGMGEQFF.

This rearrangement joins TRBV4-2 to TRBJ2-2, with D unresolved. The CDR3 extends over 15 amino acids. The V gene's germline CDR1 is LGHNA and CDR2 YNFKEQ. The V end was cut by 0 bases, the J end by 4 bases, with 9 bases between. CDR3: CASSQDLMITGELFF. The CDR3 DNA follows: TGTGCCAGCAGCCAAGATTTAATGATCACCGGGGAGCTGTTTTTT.

This chain uses TRBV30 with TRBJ1-5; D may be TRBD1 (5 bases). The CDR3 has 12 residues. Trimming cost V 7 bases and J 4 bases, with 11 bases left between them. Germline loops: CDR1 GTSNPN, CDR2 SVGIG (reference sequence). In DNA form, the CDR3 reads TGTGCCTTCGGGAGGGGTAATCAGCCCCAGCATTTT. The encoded protein is CAFGRGNQPQHF.

V gene TRBV5-1 combines with J gene TRBJ2-7; no reliable D call. The CDR3 is 17 residues long. Germline V gives CDR1 SGHRS, CDR2 YFSETQ. The V end lost 0 bases, the J end lost 5 bases, and 21 bases lay between the germline ends. As DNA, the CDR3 is TGCGCCAGCAGCTTGGCTTCTTCCCCGACCGGGCTCAACGAGCAGTACTTC. The encoded protein is CASSLASSPTGLNEQYF.

This sequence joins TRBV5-6 and TRBJ2-5, with TRBD2 matching over 8 bases. J lost 7 bases, V lost 4 bases, and 15 bases had no gene match. CDR1 is SGHDT, CDR2 YYEEEE, per germline. The CDR3 is 16 residues long. CDR3 DNA: TGTGCCAGCAGCGATCGGACTAGCCGTGCCGCTTGGACCCAGTACTTC. It encodes CASSDRTSRAAWTQYF.

The chain uses TRBV5-4 and TRBJ2-3; the match to TRBD2 covers 8 bases. This CDR3 has 14 residues. V gave up 0 bases and J gave up 6 bases; unmatched junction bases: 3. The germline gives CDR1 SGHNT, CDR2 YYREEE (reference sequence). DNA for the CDR3: TGTGCCAGCAGCTTGGACGGGAGGGAGGATACGCAGTATTTT. This encodes CASSLDGREDTQYF.

This clone was counted only a few times. J is TRBJ1-5 and V is TRBV6-1; D is perhaps TRBD1 (6 bases). The CDR3 runs 15 residues. Germline CDR1 MNHNS, CDR2 SASEGT. Trimming shortened V by 0 bases and J by 6 bases, and 12 bases separated the two germline ends. CDR3 residues: CASSEAHRARQPQHF. The CDR3 DNA sequence: TGTGCCAGCAGTGAAGCCCACAGGGCCCGTCAGCCCCAGCATTTT.

V is TRBV6-5 and J is TRBJ2-7, with 11 nucleotides matching TRBD1. Germline trimming cut 2 bases from V and 3 bases from J; bases unmatched to any gene: 0. The length of the CDR3 is 14 residues. Germline CDR1 and CDR2: MNHEY and SVGAGI. This CDR3 reads CASSYGTGGYEQYF. The CDR3 region has the DNA TGTGCCAGCAGTTACGGGACAGGGGGCTACGAGCAGTACTTC.